A selection of T cell receptor beta chains follows, all from one sample in a study of blood T cell repertoires in COVID-19. The assay was immunoSEQ multiplex PCR, and TCRdb's table has in-frame clones only and misses some. This table holds approximately 300,000 clones, roughly 80% found once. Sequenced: peripheral blood. Receptors originate from a woman between 50 and 59 years old with active or convalescent COVID-19. Each CDR3 is given without its conserved first and last residue.

TRBJ2-7 TRBV5-1 14 ASSLGLAGDGYEQY
TRBJ2-7 TRBV3-1/TRBV3-2 14 ASSLIAGTGSNEQY
TRBJ2-7 TRBV6-5 9 ASRARGEQY
TRBJ2-5 TRBV28 13 ASSLAWTGGETQY
TRBJ1-5 TRBV28 14 ASSLGGTGGLLAQH
TRBJ1-2 TRBV6-5 13 ASSPNRGRGYGYT
TRBJ1-5 TRBV28 11 ASSFLSNQPQH
TRBJ2-7 TRBV11-2 14 ASSLSVASPYYEQY
TRBJ2-1 TRBV30 11 AWSVFGYNEQF
TRBJ2-6 TRBV6-6 14 ASGGVVVDGANVLT
TRBJ1-2 TRBV3-1/TRBV3-2 12 ASSQTDRDYGYT
TRBJ2-1 TRBV6-2/TRBV6-3 13 ASSYSASGLRGQF
TRBJ2-5 TRBV4-1 13 ASSQGGSGVGTQY
TRBJ1-2 TRBV2 12 ASSGDSLNYGYT
TRBJ1-5 TRBV19 10 ASSIGPHVKH
TRBJ2-4 TRBV3-1/TRBV3-2 12 ASSQRNPENIQY
TRBJ1-1 TRBV2 12 ASGRLQGYTEAF
TRBJ2-1 TRBV19 14 ASRFPLRDPPMAQF
TRBJ1-1 TRBV3-1/TRBV3-2 12 ASSQGSAGTEAF
TRBJ2-5 TRBV4-1 13 ASSQAGTGRETQY